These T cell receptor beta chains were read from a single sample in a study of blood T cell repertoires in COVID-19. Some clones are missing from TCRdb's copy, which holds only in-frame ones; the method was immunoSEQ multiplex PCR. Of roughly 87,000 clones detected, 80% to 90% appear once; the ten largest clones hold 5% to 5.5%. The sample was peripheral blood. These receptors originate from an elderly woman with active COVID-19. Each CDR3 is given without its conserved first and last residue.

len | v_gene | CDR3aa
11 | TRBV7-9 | ASSLGTGVKLF
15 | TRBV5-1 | ASSLQLAGETRRGQY
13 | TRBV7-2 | ASSTAASGGNEQY
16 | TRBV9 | ASSAGLAGGGWTDTQY
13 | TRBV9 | ASSDGQGKPNEQF
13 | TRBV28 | ASSLRGRPQETQY
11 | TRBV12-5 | ASGLWQGGTQY
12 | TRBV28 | ASRYRVGNTEAF
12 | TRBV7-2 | ASSLDRYTGELF
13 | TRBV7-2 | ASSLTGLSNQPQH
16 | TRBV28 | ASLPAFGQGASETEAF
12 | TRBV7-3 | ASKQGAETDTQY
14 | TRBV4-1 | ASSPRQGQPPDTQY
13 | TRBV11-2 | ASSYSGGMNQPQH
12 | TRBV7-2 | ASSPQSYNSPLH
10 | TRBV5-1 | ASSLDNYEQY
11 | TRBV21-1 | ASNPQGAQPQH
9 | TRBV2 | ASMNTGELF
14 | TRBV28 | ASTSPGWGGLGTQY
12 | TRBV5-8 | ASSLGTASYEQY
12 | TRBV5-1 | ASSLHSSTDTQY
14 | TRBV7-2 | ASSLRGLAGEETQY
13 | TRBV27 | ASSLNPKPNYGYT
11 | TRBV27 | ASSAEGAETQY
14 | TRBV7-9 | ASSLPLQGRTYEQY
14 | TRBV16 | ASSQSGTGAMYEQY
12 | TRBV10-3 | AINRQGVNTEAF